These 17 T cell receptor beta chains came from one sample sequenced in a study of shared clonotypes between healthy human individuals. Clones were sequenced by immunoSEQ multiplex PCR, and TCRdb holds only the in-frame ones, with some missing. The table includes about 1 million clones, around 75% detected once. Specimen: memory CD4+ T cells sorted from blood. Noted subset: CD45RA-negative fraction. The receptors here all came from a man between 18 and 35 years old in good health.

The table lists this clone with a few counts. V usage is TRBV7-9 and J usage is TRBJ1-2; 11 bases align to TRBD1. CDR1 and CDR2 (germline): SEHNR, FQNEAQ (reference sequence). The CDR3 contains 17 residues. V trimming: 5 bases; J trimming: 2 bases; junction bases outside the gene matches: 10. The CDR3 loop is CASSDGQGALGNYGYTF. The CDR3 DNA follows: TGTGCCAGCAGCGACGGACAGGGGGCCCTCGGGAACTATGGCTACACCTTC. Looking up the rest from reference TRBV7-9 and TRBJ1-2 gives the full variable domain: DTGVSQNPRHKITKRGQNVTFRCDPISEHNRLYWYRQTLGQGPEFLTYFQNEAQLEKSRLLSDRFSAERPKGSFSTLEIQRTEQGDSAMYLCASSDGQGALGNYGYTFGSGTRLTVV.

The gene calls are TRBV30 and TRBJ1-3; tentative D call: TRBD1 (5 bases). The CDR3 is 15 residues long. Germline lookup yields CDR1 GTSNPN and CDR2 SVGIG (reference sequence). V was shortened by 2 bases and J by 2 bases, with 13 bases between the two germline ends. The CDR3 loop is CAWSPGGSPGNTIYF. The CDR3 bases are TGTGCCTGGAGTCCGGGGGGGAGCCCTGGAAACACCATATATTTT.

This clone has only a few counts. This rearrangement joins TRBV6-6 to TRBJ1-3, with D unresolved. The CDR3 is made up of 16 amino acids. Germline V gene sequence: CDR1 MNHNY, CDR2 SVGAGI (reference sequence). V lost 0 bases and J 3 bases, leaving 12 bases between the germline ends. The CDR3 coding sequence is TGTGCCAGCAGTTACTCCGGGGTTGAGGGTGGAAACACCATATATTTT. As protein: CASSYSGVEGGNTIYF.

The chain carries TRBV19 and TRBJ1-1; 7 bases line up with TRBD1. CDR1 and CDR2 from the germline V gene are LNHDA and SQIVND (reference sequence). The CDR3 length is 15 residues. The J segment lost 1 base and the V segment lost 5 bases, leaving 7 bases of the junction unmatched. The CDR3 spells CASSAKGARNTEAFF. CDR3 nucleotides: TGTGCCAGTAGTGCAAAGGGGGCCCGGAACACTGAAGCTTTCTTT.

V and J are TRBV6-5 and TRBJ1-4, with 7 bases matching TRBD1. The ends lost 0 bases at V and 5 bases at J; junction bases unmatched: 6. Germline-derived CDR1 and CDR2 are MNHEY and SVGAGI. CDR3 length equals 16 residues. The CDR3 region has the DNA TGTGCCAGCAGTTACTCTCGGGCAGGGGGGAATGAAAAACTGTTTTTT. The encoded protein is CASSYSRAGGNEKLFF.

The chain joins TRBV6-5 to TRBJ2-7; D unclear. Deletions cut 7 bases from V and 4 bases from J, with 17 bases between. Per germline, CDR1 MNHEY and CDR2 SVGAGI. The CDR3 loop spans 14 amino acids. CDR3 in DNA: TGTGCCAGCATGAAAGGGTGGGCCAATTACGAGCAGTACTTC. Residues: CASMKGWANYEQYF.

V gene TRBV29-1 combines with J gene TRBJ2-5, with TRBD1 matching over 8 bases. Germline values: CDR1 SQVTM, CDR2 ANQGSEA. This CDR3 has 14 residues. Losses at the gene ends were 7 bases for V and 2 bases for J; bases not matched to a gene: 9. CDR3 residues: CSANAGGGQETQYF. The CDR3 DNA sequence: TGCAGCGCAAACGCAGGGGGCGGGCAAGAGACCCAGTACTTC.

The chain recombines TRBV18 with TRBJ1-3; no definite D call. The ends were cut back, 3 bases at V and 0 bases at J, with 6 bases in the middle. This CDR3 has 14 residues. Per the germline V gene, CDR1 is KGHSH and CDR2 is LQKENI. The CDR3 DNA reads as TGTGCCAGCTCACCTGAGATCTCTGGAAACACCATATATTTT. Amino acids: CASSPEISGNTIYF. The complete variable domain, with remaining parts taken from reference TRBV18 and TRBJ1-3, reads NAGVMQNPRHLVRRRGQEARLRCSPMKGHSHVYWYRQLPEEGLKFMVYLQKENIIDESGMPKERFSAEFPKEGPSILRIQQVVRGDSAAYFCASSPEISGNTIYFGEGSWLTVV.

Comment on this clone: Other DNA sequences from this sample encode an identical CDR3 as well. This chain connects TRBV9 to TRBJ1-5; the match to TRBD1 covers 7 bases. This CDR3 is built from 15 residues. The germline CDR1 and CDR2 sequences are SGDLS and YYNGEE. V gave up 2 bases and J gave up 4 bases; unmatched junction bases: 6. The DNA for the CDR3 is TGTGCCAGCAGCGTCTCCGGGACAGAAAATCAGCCCCAGCATTTT. Amino acid sequence: CASSVSGTENQPQHF.

The V gene is TRBV10-1, the J gene TRBJ2-1, with 8 bases aligning to TRBD2. CDR1 is WNHNN and CDR2 is SYGVQD in the germline V gene (reference sequence). V dropped 7 bases and J dropped 9; count of bases not matched to a gene: 14. This CDR3 contains 15 residues. CDR3 sequence (DNA): TGCGCCAGCACCGCCGGGGGGGGCGGAACCGGTGAGCAGTTCTTC. As protein: CASTAGGGGTGEQFF.

The V gene is TRBV5-1, the J gene TRBJ2-7, with TRBD1 matching 9 bases. CDR3 size: 14 residues. Germline V CDR1 and CDR2: SGHRS, YFSETQ. J gave up 5 bases and V 4 bases, and 7 bases lay outside the gene matches. CDR3 DNA: TGCGCCAGCAGCCCGACAGGGGGATTGGACGAGCAGTACTTC. Residues: CASSPTGGLDEQYF. Combining the CDR3 with reference TRBV5-1 and TRBJ2-7 gives the whole variable domain KAGVTQTPRYLIKTRGQQVTLSCSPISGHRSVSWYQQTPGQGLQFLFEYFSETQRNKGNFPGRFSGRQFSNSRSEMNVSTLELGDSALYLCASSPTGGLDEQYFGPGTRLTVT.

The chain links TRBV4-3 to TRBJ2-2, with a weak D call TRBD2 (6 bases). The CDR3 extends over 16 amino acids. V lost 0 bases to trimming and J lost 4 bases, with 12 bases between them. Germline CDR1 and CDR2: LGHNA and YSLEER. The CDR3 spells CASSQEPGGITGELFF. The CDR3 DNA sequence: TGCGCCAGCAGCCAAGAACCCGGCGGGATCACCGGGGAGCTGTTTTTT.

The rearrangement joins TRBV10-3 to TRBJ2-3; 7 nucleotides match TRBD1. Losses at the gene ends were 2 bases for V and 2 bases for J; bases not matched to a gene: 1. CDR1 ENHRY and CDR2 SYGVKD come from the germline V gene. This CDR3 region has 14 residues. The CDR3 sequence: CAISEDRVTDTQYF. The CDR3 DNA is TGTGCCATCAGTGAGGACAGGGTCACAGATACGCAGTATTTT.

This chain joins TRBV27 and TRBJ2-7, with no clear D. The CDR3 sequence is 12 residues long. Looked up from germline, CDR1 is MNHEY and CDR2 is SMNVEV (reference sequence). V was cut by 2 bases and J by 3 bases, with 5 bases left in between. CDR3 in DNA: TGTGCCAGCAGTTTAAACAGCTACGAGCAGTACTTC. Residues: CASSLNSYEQYF.

The chain is built from TRBV28 and TRBJ1-2; D uncertain. Germline V gives CDR1 MDHEN, CDR2 SYDVKM. Deletions cut 10 bases from V and 0 bases from J, with 12 bases between. CDR3 length equals 13 residues. The chain's CDR3 is CATFGRANYGYTF. The CDR3 coding sequence is TGTGCCACGTTCGGACGGGCTAACTATGGCTACACCTTC.

J is TRBJ2-3 and V is TRBV7-2, with D uncertain. The V gene's germline CDR1 is SGHTA and CDR2 FQGNSA. With 4 bases removed from V and 1 base from J, the gap between germline ends came to 9 bases. The CDR3 covers 14 residues. This CDR3 is CASSYRLGTDTQYF. In nucleotides, the CDR3 is TGTGCCAGCAGCTACAGACTCGGCACAGATACGCAGTATTTT.

This rearrangement joins TRBV2 to TRBJ1-3; possible D gene TRBD1, 5 bases. Trimming removed 4 bases from V and 1 base from J, with 14 bases in between. This CDR3 contains 16 residues. Germline assignment: CDR1 SNHLY and CDR2 FYNNEI. This chain's CDR3 is CASSGMTVISGNTIYF. The DNA of the CDR3 is TGTGCCAGCAGTGGTATGACAGTAATATCTGGAAACACCATATATTTT.